This T cell receptor (beta chain) originates from a study of blood T cell repertoires in COVID-19. The CDR3 is made up of 17 amino acids. Looked up from germline, CDR1 is LGHDT and CDR2 is YNNKEL (reference sequence). Trimming removed 4 bases at V and 2 bases at J, with 15 bases between. Original methodology: Reference gene primers were amplified, and this amplification served to estimate nucleated cell counts. Measured with immunoSEQ multiplex PCR; TCRdb has only the in-frame clones, and not every one. The V and J calls and clone size come from that table; D and trimming were worked out from the DNA. In the table there are around 300,000 clones, about 85% of which are singletons. Donors of Cohort 3 who recovered were those that had two negative PCRs, clearance, or symptom resolution.

Sequencing input: PBMCs or T cells enriched from blood (not recorded which). The V gene is TRBV3-1 (or the pseudogene TRBV3-2), the J gene TRBJ2-6; the D gene is possibly TRBD2 (6 bases). The source of this sequence is a woman aged 50 to 60 who had recovered from COVID-19. The CDR3 DNA reads as TGTGCCAGCAGCCCAAGCGGGTATACTCCTGGGGCCAACGTCCTGACTTTC. Its protein product is CASSPSGYTPGANVLTF.